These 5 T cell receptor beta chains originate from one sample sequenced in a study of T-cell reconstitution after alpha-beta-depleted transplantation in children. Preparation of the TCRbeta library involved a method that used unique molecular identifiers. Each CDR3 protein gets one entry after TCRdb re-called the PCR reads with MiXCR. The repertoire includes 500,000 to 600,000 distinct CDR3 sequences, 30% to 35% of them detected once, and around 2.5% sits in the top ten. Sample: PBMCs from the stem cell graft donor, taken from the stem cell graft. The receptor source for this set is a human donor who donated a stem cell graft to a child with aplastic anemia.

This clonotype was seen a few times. For the CDR3, the DNA is TGCAGCGTGCCGGGACTAGTTACTGAGCAGTTCTTC. This sequence encodes CSVPGLVTEQFF. The chain joins TRBV29-1 to TRBJ2-1; 8 nucleotides match TRBD2. This CDR3 is 12 amino acids long. With V trimmed by 6 bases and J by 9 bases, 7 bases remained unmatched. Germline V CDR1 and CDR2: SQVTM, ANQGSEA.

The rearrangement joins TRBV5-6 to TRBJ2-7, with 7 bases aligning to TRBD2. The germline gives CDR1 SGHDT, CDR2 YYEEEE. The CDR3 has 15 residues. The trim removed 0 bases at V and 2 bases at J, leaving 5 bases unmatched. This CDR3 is CASSLDRGRAYEQYF. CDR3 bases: TGTGCCAGCAGCTTGGACCGGGGGAGGGCCTACGAGCAGTACTTC.

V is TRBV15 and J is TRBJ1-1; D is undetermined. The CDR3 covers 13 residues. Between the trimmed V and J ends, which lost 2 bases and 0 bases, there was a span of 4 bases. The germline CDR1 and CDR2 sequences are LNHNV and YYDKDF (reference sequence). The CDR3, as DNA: TGTGCCACCAGCAGACAGATGAACACTGAAGCTTTCTTT. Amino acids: CATSRQMNTEAFF.

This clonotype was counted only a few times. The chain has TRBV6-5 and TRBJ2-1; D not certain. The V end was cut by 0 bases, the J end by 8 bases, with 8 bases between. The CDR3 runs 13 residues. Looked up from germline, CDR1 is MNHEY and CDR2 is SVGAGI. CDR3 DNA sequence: TGTGCCAGCAGTTACTCGAGACTGGATGAGCAGTTCTTC. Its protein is CASSYSRLDEQFF.

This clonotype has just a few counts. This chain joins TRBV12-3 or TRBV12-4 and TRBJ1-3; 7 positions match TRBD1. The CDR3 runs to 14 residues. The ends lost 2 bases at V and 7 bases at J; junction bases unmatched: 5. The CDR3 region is CASSLYRGPNTIYF. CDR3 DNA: TGTGCCAGCAGTTTATACAGGGGCCCGAACACCATATATTTT.